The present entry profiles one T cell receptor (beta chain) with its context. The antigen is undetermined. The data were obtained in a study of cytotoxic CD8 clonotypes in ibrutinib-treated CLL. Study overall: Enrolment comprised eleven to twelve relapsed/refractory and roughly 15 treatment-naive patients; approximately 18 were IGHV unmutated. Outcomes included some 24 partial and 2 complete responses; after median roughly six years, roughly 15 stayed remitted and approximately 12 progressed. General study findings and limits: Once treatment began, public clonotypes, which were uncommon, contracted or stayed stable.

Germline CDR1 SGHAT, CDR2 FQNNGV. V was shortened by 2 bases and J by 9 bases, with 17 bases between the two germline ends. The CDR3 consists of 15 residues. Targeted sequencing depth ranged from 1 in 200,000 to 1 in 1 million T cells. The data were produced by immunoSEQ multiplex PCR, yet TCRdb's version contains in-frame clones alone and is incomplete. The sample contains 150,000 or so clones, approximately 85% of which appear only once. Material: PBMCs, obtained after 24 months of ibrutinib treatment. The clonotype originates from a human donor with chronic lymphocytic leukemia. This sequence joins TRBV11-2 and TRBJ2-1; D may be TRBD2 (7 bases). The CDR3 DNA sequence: TGTGCCAGCAGCTTATTAGGGGGGGGTCTCAGTGAGCAGTTCTTC. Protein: CASSLLGGGLSEQFF.